This T cell receptor (beta chain) was retrieved from a study of blood T cell repertoires in COVID-19. Assay: immunoSEQ multiplex PCR; the TCRdb copy retains only in-frame clones and omits some. The data contain roughly 70,000 clones, more than 65% of them singletons. Germline V gene sequence: CDR1 SGHAT, CDR2 FQDESV (reference sequence). J gave up 1 base and V 3 bases, and 5 bases lay outside the gene matches. CDR3 size: 16 residues. Specimen: peripheral blood. V gene TRBV11-1 combines with J gene TRBJ2-5; 10 nucleotides line up with TRBD1. This receptor was identified in a human donor in a cohort sampled during active COVID-19. CDR3 coding DNA: TGTGCCAGCAGCTTCCGGGACAGGGGCTTCCAAGAGACCCAGTACTTC. Protein product: CASSFRDRGFQETQYF.